Listed below are T cell receptor beta chains from one sample, sequenced in a study of T cell repertoires in cytomegalovirus infection. MiXCR, run by TCRdb on the reads, gives a single entry per CDR3 protein. This sample has about 830,000 distinct CDR3 sequences, with approximately 30% found just once. These TCRs are of unknown antigen specificity. The sample here was cultured CD8+ T cells from PBMCs, taken from culture after CMV antigen stimulation. The receptors were sampled from a human donor in good health (CMV status not recorded). Some clones in this sample may be carry-over from other donors' samples. Both conserved end residues are part of each CDR3. The D gene is left open where the match is weak. Part of the rows lack a size; the others show once, few, many or a class for expanded clones.

clone_size	d_call	v_call	j_call	cdr3_nt	cdr3_aa
-	-	TRBV20-1	TRBJ2-2	TGCAGTGCTAGAGATCCGAGGCACGCAAACACCGGGGAGCTGTTTTTT	CSARDPRHANTGELFF
few	TRBD2	TRBV6-1	TRBJ2-3	TGTGCCAGCAGTGAATTCGAACTAGCGGGGACGGATACGCAGTATTTT	CASSEFELAGTDTQYF
few	TRBD2	TRBV5-4	TRBJ2-3	TGTGCCAGCAGCTTGGCCTTTAGCGGGGGGTTAGATACGCAGTATTTT	CASSLAFSGGLDTQYF
few	-	TRBV6-2/TRBV6-3	TRBJ1-2	TGTGCCAGCAGCTCCGGGACACCGGTCGGATTTAATAACTATGGCTACACCTTC	CASSSGTPVGFNNYGYTF
-	TRBD1	TRBV28	TRBJ1-5	TGTGCCAGCAGCTCCCCGGACAGGCTAAGAGGCCATCAGCCCCAGCATTTT	CASSSPDRLRGHQPQHF
-	-	TRBV5-6	TRBJ1-4	TGTGCCAGCAGCTTGGGGGCAGCTAATGAAAAACTGTTTTTT	CASSLGAANEKLFF
few	TRBD2	TRBV11-2	TRBJ2-1	TGTGCCAGCGACAATTCCGGGACTAGCGGGCTCAATGAGCAGTTCTTC	CASDNSGTSGLNEQFF
few	-	TRBV20-1	TRBJ2-1	TGCAGTGCTAGAGATGTCAATGCAGGCGTCAGACACAATGAGCAGTTCTTC	CSARDVNAGVRHNEQFF
-	-	TRBV7-6	TRBJ2-1	TGTGCCAGCAGCCCCCGACTGGGGGATGAGCAGTTCTTC	CASSPRLGDEQFF
few	TRBD1	TRBV7-9	TRBJ2-1	TGTGCCAGCAGCCAAAGACAGGGTAGTTGGAATGAGCAGTTCTTC	CASSQRQGSWNEQFF
few	TRBD2	TRBV6-2/TRBV6-3	TRBJ2-1	TGTGCCAGCAGCCCGGCTCTAGCGGGGCGCTACAATGAGCAGTTCTTC	CASSPALAGRYNEQFF
-	TRBD1	TRBV5-4	TRBJ1-4	TGTGCCAGCCGACAGGGTTCTAATGAAAAACTGTTTTTT	CASRQGSNEKLFF
few	TRBD1	TRBV7-2	TRBJ1-5	TGTGCCAGCCGGAGGGGGGGGGCCCGGGACAGACACTATAGCAATCAGCCCCAGCATTTT	CASRRGGARDRHYSNQPQHF
few	-	TRBV27	TRBJ2-1	TGTGCCAGCAGTCCCGGGATCCTAGGTGACAATGAGCAGTTCTTC	CASSPGILGDNEQFF
-	-	TRBV9	TRBJ1-1	TGTGCCAGCAGCGCCAGGGGTATTGCTTTCTTT	CASSARGIAFF
-	-	TRBV5-1	TRBJ1-1	TGCGCCAGCAGCTTTGAGTTACAGGGGAACACTGAAGCTTTCTTT	CASSFELQGNTEAFF